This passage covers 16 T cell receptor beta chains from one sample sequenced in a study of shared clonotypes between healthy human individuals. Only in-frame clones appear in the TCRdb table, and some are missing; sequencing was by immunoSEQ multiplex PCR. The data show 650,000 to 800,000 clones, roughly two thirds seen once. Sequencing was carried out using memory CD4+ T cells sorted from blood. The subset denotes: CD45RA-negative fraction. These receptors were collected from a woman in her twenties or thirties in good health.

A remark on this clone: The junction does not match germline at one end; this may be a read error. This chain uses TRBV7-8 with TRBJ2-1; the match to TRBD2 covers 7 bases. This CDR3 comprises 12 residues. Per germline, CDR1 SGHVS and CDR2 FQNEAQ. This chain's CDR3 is CASSIAGHEQFF. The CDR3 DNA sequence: TGTGCCAGCAGCATAGCGGGCCATGAGCAGTTCTTC.

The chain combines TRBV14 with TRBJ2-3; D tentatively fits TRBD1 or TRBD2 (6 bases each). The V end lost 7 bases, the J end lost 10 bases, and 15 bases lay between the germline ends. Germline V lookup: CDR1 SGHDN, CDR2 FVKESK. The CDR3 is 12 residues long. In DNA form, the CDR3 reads TGTGCCAGCACCCAGACGGGGGCGGCGCAGTATTTT. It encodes CASTQTGAAQYF.

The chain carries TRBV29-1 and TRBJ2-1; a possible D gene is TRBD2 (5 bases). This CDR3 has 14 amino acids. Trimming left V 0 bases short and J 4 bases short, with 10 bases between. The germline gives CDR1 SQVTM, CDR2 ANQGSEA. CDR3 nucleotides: TGCAGCGTTGAAGAACCGGGATCGTACAATGAGCAGTTCTTC. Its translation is CSVEEPGSYNEQFF.

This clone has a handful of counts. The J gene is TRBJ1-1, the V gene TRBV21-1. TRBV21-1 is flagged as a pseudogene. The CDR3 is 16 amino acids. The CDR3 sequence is CASSKALALPVGEAFF. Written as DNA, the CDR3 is TGTGCCAGCAGCAAAGCGCTCGCGCTTCCGGTAGGCGAAGCTTTCTTT.

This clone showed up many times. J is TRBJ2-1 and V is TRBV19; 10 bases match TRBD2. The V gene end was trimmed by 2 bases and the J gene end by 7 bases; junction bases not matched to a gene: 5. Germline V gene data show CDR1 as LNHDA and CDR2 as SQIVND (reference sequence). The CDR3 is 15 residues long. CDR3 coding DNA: TGTGCCAGTAGTATACTAGCGGGAGCGGGGAATGAGCAGTTCTTC. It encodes CASSILAGAGNEQFF.

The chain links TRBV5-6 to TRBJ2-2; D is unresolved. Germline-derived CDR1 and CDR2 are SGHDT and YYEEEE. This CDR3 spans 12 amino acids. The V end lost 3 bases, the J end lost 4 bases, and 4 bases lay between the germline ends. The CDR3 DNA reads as TGTGCCAGCAGCTGGCTCACCGGGGAGCTGTTTTTT. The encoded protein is CASSWLTGELFF.

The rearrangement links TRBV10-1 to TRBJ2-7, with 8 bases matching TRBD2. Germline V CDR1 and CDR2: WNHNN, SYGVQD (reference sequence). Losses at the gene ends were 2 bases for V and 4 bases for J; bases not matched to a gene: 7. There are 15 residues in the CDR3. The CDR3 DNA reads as TGCGCCAGCAGTGAGCAGGCGGGAGGCTGGTACGAGCAGTACTTC. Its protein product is CASSEQAGGWYEQYF.

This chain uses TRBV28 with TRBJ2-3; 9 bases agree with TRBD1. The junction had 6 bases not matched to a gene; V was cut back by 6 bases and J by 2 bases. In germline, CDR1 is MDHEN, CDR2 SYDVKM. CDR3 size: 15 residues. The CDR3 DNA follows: TGTGCCAGCAGGCCAACAGGGGGCATCACAGATACGCAGTATTTT. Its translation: CASRPTGGITDTQYF.

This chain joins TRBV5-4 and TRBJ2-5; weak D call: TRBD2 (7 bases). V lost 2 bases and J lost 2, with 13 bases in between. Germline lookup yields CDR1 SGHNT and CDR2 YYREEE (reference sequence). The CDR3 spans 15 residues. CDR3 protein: CASSFWTAGQETQYF. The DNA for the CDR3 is TGTGCCAGCAGCTTTTGGACAGCGGGGCAAGAGACCCAGTACTTC.

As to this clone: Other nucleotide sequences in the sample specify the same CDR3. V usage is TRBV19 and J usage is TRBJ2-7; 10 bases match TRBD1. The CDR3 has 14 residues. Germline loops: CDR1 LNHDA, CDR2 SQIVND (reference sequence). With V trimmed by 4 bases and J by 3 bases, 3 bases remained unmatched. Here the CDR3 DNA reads TGTGCCAGTAGTAGGACAGGGGGACGCTACGAGCAGTACTTC. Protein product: CASSRTGGRYEQYF. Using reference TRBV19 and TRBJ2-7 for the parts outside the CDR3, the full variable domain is DGGITQSPKYLFRKEGQNVTLSCEQNLNHDAMYWYRQDPGQGLRLIYYSQIVNDFQKGDIAEGYSVSREKKESFPLTVTSAQKNPTAFYLCASSRTGGRYEQYFGPGTRLTVT.

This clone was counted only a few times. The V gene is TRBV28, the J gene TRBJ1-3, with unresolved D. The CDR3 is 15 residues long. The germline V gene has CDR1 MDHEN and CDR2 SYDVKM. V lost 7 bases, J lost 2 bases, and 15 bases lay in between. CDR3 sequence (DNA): TGTGCCAGCACCATGGGGATATTCACTGGAAACACCATATATTTT. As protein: CASTMGIFTGNTIYF.

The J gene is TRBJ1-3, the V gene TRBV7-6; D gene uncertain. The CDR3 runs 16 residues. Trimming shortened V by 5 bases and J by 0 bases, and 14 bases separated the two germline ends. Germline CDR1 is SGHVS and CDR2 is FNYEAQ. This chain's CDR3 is CASSPVTLNSGNTIYF. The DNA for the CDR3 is TGTGCCAGCAGCCCCGTAACTCTGAACTCTGGAAACACCATATATTTT.

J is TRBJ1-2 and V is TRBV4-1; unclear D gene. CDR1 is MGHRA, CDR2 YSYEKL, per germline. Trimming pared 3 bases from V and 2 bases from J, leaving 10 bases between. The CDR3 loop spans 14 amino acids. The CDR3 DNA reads TGCGCCAGCAGCCATATCGCCGAAAACTATGGCTACACCTTC. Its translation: CASSHIAENYGYTF.

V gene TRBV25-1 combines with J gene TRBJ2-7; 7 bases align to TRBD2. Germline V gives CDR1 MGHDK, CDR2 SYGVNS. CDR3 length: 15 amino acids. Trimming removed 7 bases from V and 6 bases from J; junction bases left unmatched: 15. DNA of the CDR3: TGTGCCAGCACCGGAAGTCGCGGGGGTGGGGGCGAGCAGTACTTC. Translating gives CASTGSRGGGGEQYF.

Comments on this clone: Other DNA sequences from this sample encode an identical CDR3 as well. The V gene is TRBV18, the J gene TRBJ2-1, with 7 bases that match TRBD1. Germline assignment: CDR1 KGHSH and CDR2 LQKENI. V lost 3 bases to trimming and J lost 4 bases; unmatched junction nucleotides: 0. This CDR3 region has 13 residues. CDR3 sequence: CASSPGQYNEQFF. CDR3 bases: TGTGCCAGCTCACCGGGACAGTACAATGAGCAGTTCTTC. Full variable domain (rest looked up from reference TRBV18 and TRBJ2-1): NAGVMQNPRHLVRRRGQEARLRCSPMKGHSHVYWYRQLPEEGLKFMVYLQKENIIDESGMPKERFSAEFPKEGPSILRIQQVVRGDSAAYFCASSPGQYNEQFFGPGTRLTVL.

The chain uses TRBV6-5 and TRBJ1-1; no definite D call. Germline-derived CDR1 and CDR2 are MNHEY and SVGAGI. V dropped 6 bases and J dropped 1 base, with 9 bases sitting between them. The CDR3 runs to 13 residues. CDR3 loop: CASRTPANTEAFF. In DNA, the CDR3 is TGTGCCAGCAGAACCCCAGCGAACACTGAAGCTTTCTTT.